This T cell receptor (beta chain) is drawn from a study of T-cell reconstitution after alpha-beta-depleted transplantation in children. The study, taken as a whole, reports: At around two months after transplant, the alpha-beta T cells were reportedly derived from several hundred expanded clones that came from non-depleted graft cells. Surviving recipient T cells and thymic progenitors underlay high day-60 TCRbeta diversity in some patients. Newly made T cells mostly supplied T-cell counts and diversity one year after transplant.

Germline CDR1 is SGHRS and CDR2 is YFSETQ. V lost 4 bases, J lost 5 bases, and 3 bases stayed unmatched. The CDR3 length is 12 residues. A few counts support this clonotype. What it binds is unknown. Construction of the TCRbeta library involved unique molecular identifiers. TCRdb reprocessed the PCR reads with MiXCR, giving one entry per CDR3 protein. The table has 500,000 or so distinct CDR3 sequences, over 9.5% seen once; the top ten hold around 15%. The sequence derives from a female patient between 2 and 15 years old who had a stem cell transplant for aplastic anemia, so the T cells may come from the graft donor. The chain joins TRBV5-1 to TRBJ2-7; TRBD1 matches 7 bases. This material consisted of PBMCs, mostly from graft donor cells, taken 180 days after TCRalphabeta/CD19-depleted stem cell transplant. In DNA form, the CDR3 reads TGCGCCAGCAGCGGTACAGGGGACGAGCAGTACTTC. Protein: CASSGTGDEQYF.